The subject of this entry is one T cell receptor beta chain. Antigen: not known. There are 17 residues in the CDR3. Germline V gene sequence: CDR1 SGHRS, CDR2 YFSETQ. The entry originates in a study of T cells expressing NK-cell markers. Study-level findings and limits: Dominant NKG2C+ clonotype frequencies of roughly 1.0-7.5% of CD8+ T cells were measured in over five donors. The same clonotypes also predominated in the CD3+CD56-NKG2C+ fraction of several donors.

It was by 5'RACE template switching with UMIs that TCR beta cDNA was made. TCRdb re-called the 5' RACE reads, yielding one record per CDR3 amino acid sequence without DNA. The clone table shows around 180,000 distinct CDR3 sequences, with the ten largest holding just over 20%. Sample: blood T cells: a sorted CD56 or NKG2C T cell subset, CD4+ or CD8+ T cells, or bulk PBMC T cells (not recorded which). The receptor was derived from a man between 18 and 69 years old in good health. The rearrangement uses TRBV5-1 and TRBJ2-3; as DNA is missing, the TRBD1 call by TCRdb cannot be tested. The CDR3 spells CASSLETGAVITDTQYF.